The T cell receptor (beta chain) described here comes from a study of T cells after yellow fever vaccination. Study in general: Fractions of low cell number were prepared using SMART-Seq v4 Ultra Low Input.

This clonotype showed up many times. As yet, its antigen is unknown. The germline gene is not matched at one end of the junction; a read error may be the cause. Germline V CDR1 and CDR2: SEHNR, FQNEAQ (reference sequence). CDR3 size: 11 residues. TCR cDNA, made by 5'RACE template switching, carried an added universal primer site and UMIs. One entry per CDR3 protein results from TCRdb running MiXCR on the 5' RACE reads. Of roughly 330,000 distinct CDR3 sequences in the sample, roughly 7% were seen once. General observations from the study: Detected again after the booster were most primary-vaccination clones, at roughly 95% CD4 and more than 70% CD8.

The sample consisted of PBMCs, taken about 49 days after the first yellow fever vaccination. This TCR was sampled from a man aged 18-30 years who received the YFV17D yellow fever vaccine. This chain connects TRBV7-9 to TRBJ2-1; no firm D call. The CDR3 here is CASSSFNEQFF. The CDR3 DNA is TGTGCCAGCAGCTCCTTCAATGAGCAGTTCTTC.